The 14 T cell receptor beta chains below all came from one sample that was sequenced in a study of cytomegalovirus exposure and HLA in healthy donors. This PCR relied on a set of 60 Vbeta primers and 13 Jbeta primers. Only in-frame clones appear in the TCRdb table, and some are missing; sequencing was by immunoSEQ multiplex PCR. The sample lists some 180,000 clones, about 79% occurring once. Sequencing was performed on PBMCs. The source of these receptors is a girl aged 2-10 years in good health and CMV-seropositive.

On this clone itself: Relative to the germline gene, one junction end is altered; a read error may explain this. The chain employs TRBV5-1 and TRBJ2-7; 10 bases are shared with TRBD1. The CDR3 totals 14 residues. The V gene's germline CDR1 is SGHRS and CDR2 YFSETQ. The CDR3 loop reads CASSSRDRGGERYF. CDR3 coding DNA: TGCGCCAGCAGCTCCCGGGACAGGGGCGGCGAGCGGTACTTC.

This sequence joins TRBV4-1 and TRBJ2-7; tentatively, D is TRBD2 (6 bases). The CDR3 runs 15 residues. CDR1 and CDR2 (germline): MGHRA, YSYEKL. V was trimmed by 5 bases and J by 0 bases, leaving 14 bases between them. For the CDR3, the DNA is TGCGCCAGCAGCTCGGGACTGACAAGCTCCTACGAGCAGTACTTC. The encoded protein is CASSSGLTSSYEQYF.

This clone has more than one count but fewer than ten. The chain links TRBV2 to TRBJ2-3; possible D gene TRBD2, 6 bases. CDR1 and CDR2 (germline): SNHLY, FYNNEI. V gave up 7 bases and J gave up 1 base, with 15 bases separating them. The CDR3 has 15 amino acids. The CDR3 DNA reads TGTGCCAGCACCCCCTTGGGACTTGGCACAGATACGCAGTATTTT. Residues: CASTPLGLGTDTQYF.

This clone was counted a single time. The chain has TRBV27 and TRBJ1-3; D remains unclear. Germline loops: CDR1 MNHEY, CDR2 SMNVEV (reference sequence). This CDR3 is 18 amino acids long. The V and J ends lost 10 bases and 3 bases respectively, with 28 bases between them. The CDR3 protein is CAITKVCWLSTHGNTIYF. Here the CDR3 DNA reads TGTGCCATAACCAAGGTTTGTTGGCTTTCGACTCATGGAAACACCATATATTTT.

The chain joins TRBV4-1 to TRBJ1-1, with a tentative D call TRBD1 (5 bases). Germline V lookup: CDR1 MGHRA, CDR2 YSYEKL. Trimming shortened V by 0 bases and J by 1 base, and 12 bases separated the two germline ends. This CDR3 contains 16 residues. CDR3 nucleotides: TGCGCCAGCAGCCAAGAAAGGAGGGGCGGGAACACTGAAGCTTTCTTT. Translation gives CASSQERRGGNTEAFF.

CDR3 DNA sequence: TGTGCCAGCAGTGAAGCGACAGGGGTTAACTATGGCTACACCTTC. This codes for CASSEATGVNYGYTF. The V and J genes are TRBV6-1 and TRBJ1-2, with 8 bases identical to TRBD1. The germline V gene encodes CDR1 MNHNS and CDR2 SASEGT. CDR3 length: 15 amino acids. V lost 0 bases, J lost 1 base, and 1 base stayed unmatched.

This CDR3 reads CATSRDEVYGDTQYF. The CDR3 coding sequence is TGTGCCACCAGCAGAGATGAAGTGTACGGAGATACGCAGTATTTT. The V call is TRBV15, the J call TRBJ2-3; D gene ambiguous. The CDR3 runs to 15 residues. CDR1 is LNHNV and CDR2 is YYDKDF in the germline V gene (reference sequence). Trimming left V 0 bases short and J 5 bases short, with 12 bases between.

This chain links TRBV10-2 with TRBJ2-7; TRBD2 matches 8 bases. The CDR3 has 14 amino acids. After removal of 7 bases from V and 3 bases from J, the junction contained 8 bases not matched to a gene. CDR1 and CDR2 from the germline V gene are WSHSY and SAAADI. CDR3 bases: TGCGCCAGCACTGGGGCCAGCGGGGGCTACGAGCAGTACTTC. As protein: CASTGASGGYEQYF.

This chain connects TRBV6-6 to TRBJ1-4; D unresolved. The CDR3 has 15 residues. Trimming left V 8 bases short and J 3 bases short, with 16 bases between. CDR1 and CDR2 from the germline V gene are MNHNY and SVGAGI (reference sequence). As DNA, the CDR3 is TGTGCCAGCGCAATGGTCCGGGGAGCTAATGAAAAACTGTTTTTT. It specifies CASAMVRGANEKLFF.

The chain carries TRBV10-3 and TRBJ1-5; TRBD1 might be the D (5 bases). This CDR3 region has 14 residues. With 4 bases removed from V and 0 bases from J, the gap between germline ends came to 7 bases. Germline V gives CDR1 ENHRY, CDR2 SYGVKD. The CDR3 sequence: CAISGQNSNQPQHF. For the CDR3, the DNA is TGTGCCATCAGTGGACAGAATAGCAATCAGCCCCAGCATTTT.

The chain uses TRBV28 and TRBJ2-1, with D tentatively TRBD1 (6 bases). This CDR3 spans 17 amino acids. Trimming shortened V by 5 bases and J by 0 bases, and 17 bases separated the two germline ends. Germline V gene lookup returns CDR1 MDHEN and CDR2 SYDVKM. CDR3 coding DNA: TGTGCCAGCAGTCGTAGAAACAGGGCAAGCTCCTACAATGAGCAGTTCTTC. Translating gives CASSRRNRASSYNEQFF.

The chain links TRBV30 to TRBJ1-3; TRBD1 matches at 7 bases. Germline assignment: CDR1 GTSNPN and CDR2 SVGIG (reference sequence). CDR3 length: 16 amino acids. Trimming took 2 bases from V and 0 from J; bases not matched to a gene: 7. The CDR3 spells CAWSRYRGPSGNTIYF. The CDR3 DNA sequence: TGTGCCTGGAGTCGCTACAGGGGCCCCTCTGGAAACACCATATATTTT. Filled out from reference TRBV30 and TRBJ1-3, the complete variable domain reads SQTIHQWPATLVQPVGSPLSLECTVEGTSNPNLYWYRQAAGRGLQLLFYSVGIGQISSEVPQNLSASRPQDRQFILSSKKLLLSDSGFYLCAWSRYRGPSGNTIYFGEGSWLTVV.

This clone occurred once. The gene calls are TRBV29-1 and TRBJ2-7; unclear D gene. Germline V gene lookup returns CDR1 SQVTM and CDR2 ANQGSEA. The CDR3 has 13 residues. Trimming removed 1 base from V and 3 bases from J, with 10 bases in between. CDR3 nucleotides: TGCAGCGTTGAAGGGCCGGAGAGCTACGAGCAGTACTTC. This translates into CSVEGPESYEQYF.

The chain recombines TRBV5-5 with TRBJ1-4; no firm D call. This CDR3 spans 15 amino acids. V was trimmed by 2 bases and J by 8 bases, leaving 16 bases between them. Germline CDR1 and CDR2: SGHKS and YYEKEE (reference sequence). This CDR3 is CASSLREGFVEKLFF. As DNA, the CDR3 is TGTGCCAGCAGCTTAAGGGAGGGTTTTGTGGAAAAACTGTTTTTT.